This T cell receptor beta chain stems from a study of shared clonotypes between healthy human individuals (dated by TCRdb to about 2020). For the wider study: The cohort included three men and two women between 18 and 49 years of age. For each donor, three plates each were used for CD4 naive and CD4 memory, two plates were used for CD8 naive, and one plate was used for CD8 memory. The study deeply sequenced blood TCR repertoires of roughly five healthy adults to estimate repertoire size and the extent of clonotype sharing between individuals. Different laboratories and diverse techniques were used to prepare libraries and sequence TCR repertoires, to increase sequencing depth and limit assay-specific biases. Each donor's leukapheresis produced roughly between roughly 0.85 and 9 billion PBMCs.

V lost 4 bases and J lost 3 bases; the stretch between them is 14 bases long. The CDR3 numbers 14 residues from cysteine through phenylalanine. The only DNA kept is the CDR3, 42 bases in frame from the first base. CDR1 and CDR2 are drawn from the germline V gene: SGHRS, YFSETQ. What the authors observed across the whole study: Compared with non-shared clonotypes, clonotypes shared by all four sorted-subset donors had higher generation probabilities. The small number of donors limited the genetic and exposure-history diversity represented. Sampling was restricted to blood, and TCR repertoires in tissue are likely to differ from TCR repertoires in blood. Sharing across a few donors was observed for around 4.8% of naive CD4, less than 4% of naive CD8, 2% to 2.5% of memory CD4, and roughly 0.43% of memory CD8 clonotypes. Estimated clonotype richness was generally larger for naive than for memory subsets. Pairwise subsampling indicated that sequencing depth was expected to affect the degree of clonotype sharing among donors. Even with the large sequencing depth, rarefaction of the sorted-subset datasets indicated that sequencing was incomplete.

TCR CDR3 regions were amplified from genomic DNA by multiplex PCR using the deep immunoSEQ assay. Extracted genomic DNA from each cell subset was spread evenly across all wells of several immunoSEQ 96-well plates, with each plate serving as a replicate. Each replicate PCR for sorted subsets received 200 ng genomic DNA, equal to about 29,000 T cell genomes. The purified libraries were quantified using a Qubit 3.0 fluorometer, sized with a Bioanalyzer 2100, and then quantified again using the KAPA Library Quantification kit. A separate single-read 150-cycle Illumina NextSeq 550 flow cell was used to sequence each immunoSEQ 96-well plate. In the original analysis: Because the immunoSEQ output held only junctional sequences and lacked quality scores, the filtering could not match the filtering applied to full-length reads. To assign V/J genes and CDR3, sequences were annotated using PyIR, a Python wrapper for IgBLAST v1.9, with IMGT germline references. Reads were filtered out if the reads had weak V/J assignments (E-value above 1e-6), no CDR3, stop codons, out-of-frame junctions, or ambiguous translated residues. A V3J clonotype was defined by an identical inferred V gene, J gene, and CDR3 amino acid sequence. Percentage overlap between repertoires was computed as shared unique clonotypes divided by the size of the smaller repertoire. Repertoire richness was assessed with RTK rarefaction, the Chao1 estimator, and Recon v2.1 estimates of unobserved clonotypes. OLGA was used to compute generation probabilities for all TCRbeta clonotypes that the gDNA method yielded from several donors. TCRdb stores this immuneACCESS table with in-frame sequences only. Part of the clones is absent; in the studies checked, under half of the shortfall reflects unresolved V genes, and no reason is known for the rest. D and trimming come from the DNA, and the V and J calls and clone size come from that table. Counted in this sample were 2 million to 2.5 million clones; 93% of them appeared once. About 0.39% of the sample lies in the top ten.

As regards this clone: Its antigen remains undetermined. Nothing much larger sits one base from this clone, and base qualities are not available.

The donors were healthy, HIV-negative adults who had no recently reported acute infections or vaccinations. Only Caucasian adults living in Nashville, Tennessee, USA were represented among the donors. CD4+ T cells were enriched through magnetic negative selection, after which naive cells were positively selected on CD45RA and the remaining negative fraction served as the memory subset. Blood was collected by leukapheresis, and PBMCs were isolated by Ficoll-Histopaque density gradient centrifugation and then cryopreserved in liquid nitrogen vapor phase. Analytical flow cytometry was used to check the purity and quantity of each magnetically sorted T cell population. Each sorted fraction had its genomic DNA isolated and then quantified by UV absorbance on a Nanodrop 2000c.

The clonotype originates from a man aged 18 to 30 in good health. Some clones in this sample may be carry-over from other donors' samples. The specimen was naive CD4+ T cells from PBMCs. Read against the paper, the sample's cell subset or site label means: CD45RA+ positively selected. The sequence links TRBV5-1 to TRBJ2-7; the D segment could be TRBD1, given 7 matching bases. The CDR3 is CASSAGTARYEQYF. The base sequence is TGCGCCAGCAGCGCGGGGACAGCCCGCTACGAGCAGTACTTC.